This TCR beta chain was identified during a study of blood T cell repertoires in COVID-19 (dated by TCRdb to about 2020). At the level of the whole study: Samples covering the acute and convalescent phases of COVID-19 were provided by collaborators in the United States, Italy and Spain. The prospective study material was composed of cDNA or gDNA derived from T cells, B-cell-depleted T cells, or PBMCs. Subjects who had been exposed to COVID-19, were actively infected with it, or had recovered from it provided the deeply sampled blood TCRbeta repertoires that made up the dataset. The repertoires were made available in a free public database intended to serve as a resource for research on the immune response to SARS-CoV-2. Samples were obtained from the ongoing ImmuneRACE study (first 160 participants) and from 1,254 subjects provided by 6 global collaborators. A de-identified subject ID, COVID-19 status, age in years and sex were almost always included in the sample metadata. HLA class I and class II types, where available, came from metadata supplied by the sample provider rather than from assay-based typing. Overall study outcomes, separate from this receptor: The amount of clinical and demographic metadata varied by source and participant and was provided uncurated.

About this clone: Its antigen has not been determined. There are no base qualities to consult, and no much larger clone falls within one base.

The immunoSEQ Assay, a bias-controlled multiplex PCR, was used to amplify TCRbeta CDR3 regions from genomic DNA. The study's own analysis went as follows. The number of nucleated cells in each sample was estimated from the amplification of reference gene primers within the assay. Sequence reads were collapsed and filtered to measure the absolute abundance of every unique TCRbeta CDR3 rearrangement. For each sample, productive Simpson clonality was calculated by taking the square root of Simpson's diversity index across productive rearrangements. Held by TCRdb, this immuneACCESS table contains in-frame sequences only and omits some clones. Under half of the omission traces to an unresolved V gene where checked; the cause of the rest is unknown. From that table come the V and J calls and clone size; the DNA was used to work out D and trimming. This sample gives around 180,000 clones in total; approximately 90% of them show up just once. The ten largest clones capture 20% to 30% of the sample.

The CDR3 contains 15 residues, cysteine and phenylalanine counted. The retained sequence is limited to the CDR3, 45 bases, with the frame set at the first base. V loses 2 bases, J loses 3 bases, and the germline ends lie 13 bases apart. CDR1 and CDR2, per the germline V gene (reference sequence), are PRHDT and FYEKMQ. The collaborating institutions used their own protocols to collect whole blood in K2EDTA tubes. For TCRbeta analysis, collaborators shipped samples as frozen whole blood, isolated PBMCs, or DNA extracted from either of those sample types. The sequence joins TRBV13 to TRBJ1-1, with the D gene not clear enough to name. The sequenced material came from peripheral blood. The sequence derives from a man in his sixties with acute or convalescent COVID-19. The nucleotide sequence is TGTGCCAGCAGCTTACGTGGACTGGGGTACACTGAAGCTTTCTTT. The encoded protein is CASSLRGLGYTEAFF.